Below, one T cell receptor (beta chain) is given with its context. This record belongs to a study of blood T cell repertoires in COVID-19. Study overall: Sites across the United States, Italy and Spain contributed samples from acute and convalescent COVID-19. T cells, B-cell-depleted T cells, or PBMCs supplied cDNA or gDNA.

Per the original data handling: Estimated nucleated cell counts came from reference gene primer amplification. The assay was immunoSEQ multiplex PCR, and TCRdb's table has in-frame clones only and misses some. The D gene and trimming were derived from the DNA, and the V and J assignments and clone size from that table. The sample holds about 170,000 clones; about four fifths are singletons and the top ten take about 1.9%. CDR3 length: 15 amino acids. The germline CDR1 and CDR2 sequences are SGHVS and FQNEAQ. With 5 bases removed from V and 7 bases from J, the gap between germline ends came to 17 bases.

The chain joins TRBV7-8 to TRBJ2-2; tentative D call: TRBD2 (5 bases). The sample consisted of peripheral blood. This sequence originates from a woman aged 80 or older with acute or convalescent COVID-19. In nucleotides, the CDR3 is TGTGCCAGCAGCCGGGGAGAAGGGCCCGGCGGGGAGCTGTTTTTT. It codes for CASSRGEGPGGELFF.